A single sample is the source of the 6 T cell receptor beta chains below, sequenced in a study of radiotherapy plus CTLA-4 blockade in lung cancer. Assay: immunoSEQ multiplex PCR; the TCRdb copy retains only in-frame clones and omits some. The sample contains 90,000 to 100,000 clones, about four fifths of which appear only once. The sequencing here drew on peripheral blood, taken from a patient treated with radiotherapy plus ipilimumab. These receptors were taken from a human donor with non-small cell lung cancer who had a partial response to radiotherapy plus ipilimumab. Some clones in this sample may be carry-over from other donors' samples.

V gene TRBV18 combines with J gene TRBJ2-1, with 10 bases aligning to TRBD2. This CDR3 comprises 15 residues. The germline CDR1 and CDR2 sequences are KGHSH and LQKENI. The ends lost 5 bases at V and 2 bases at J; junction bases unmatched: 3. This chain's CDR3 is CASSSTSGAYNEQFF. The CDR3 coding sequence is TGTGCCAGCTCATCTACTAGCGGGGCCTACAATGAGCAGTTCTTC.

This chain joins TRBV5-5 and TRBJ1-3; 10 bases are a match to TRBD1. Germline V gene sequence: CDR1 SGHKS, CDR2 YYEKEE (reference sequence). CDR3 length equals 15 residues. J lost 2 bases, V lost 3 bases, and 2 bases had no gene match. CDR3: CASSSGTGAGNTIYF. CDR3 nucleotide sequence: TGTGCCAGCAGCTCCGGGACAGGGGCTGGAAACACCATATATTTT.

DNA for the CDR3: TGCGCCAGCAGCTCGGGACAGGGGGCGCTGGGCTACACCTTC. Protein: CASSSGQGALGYTF. This chain uses TRBV5-1 with TRBJ1-2; 12 bases fit TRBD1. Germline CDR1 is SGHRS and CDR2 is YFSETQ. V lost 3 bases, J lost 8 bases, and 5 bases stayed unmatched. This CDR3 is built from 14 residues.

In regard to this clone: Other DNA sequences in this sample translate to the same CDR3. The CDR3: CASSPSDEQYF. The CDR3 coding sequence is TGTGCCAGCAGTCCTAGCGACGAGCAGTACTTC. V usage is TRBV6-6 and J usage is TRBJ2-7, with D possibly TRBD2 on 6 matching bases. CDR1 MNHNY and CDR2 SVGAGI come from the germline V gene (reference sequence). There are 11 residues in the CDR3. Trimming removed 5 bases from V and 5 bases from J, with 7 bases in between.

This sequence joins TRBV7-2 and TRBJ2-7; 9 nucleotides line up with TRBD2. The V gene's germline CDR1 is SGHTA and CDR2 FQGNSA. With V trimmed by 2 bases and J by 5 bases, 1 base remained unmatched. The CDR3 loop spans 13 amino acids. CDR3 DNA: TGTGCCAGCAGCTTAATAGCGGGAGACGAGCAGTACTTC. Its protein product is CASSLIAGDEQYF.

This sequence joins TRBV28 and TRBJ1-5, with D maybe TRBD1 (6 bases). From germline, CDR1 is MDHEN and CDR2 SYDVKM. The CDR3 consists of 16 residues. V lost 8 bases and J lost 0, with 17 bases in between. The CDR3 loop reads CASAVQGRGSNQPQHF. CDR3 nucleotide sequence: TGTGCCAGCGCCGTTCAAGGCAGGGGTAGCAATCAGCCCCAGCATTTT.